This T cell receptor (beta chain) was found in a study of CD8+CD57+ T cells in acquired aplastic anemia (dated by TCRdb to the late 2010s). About the full investigation: On average, sorted CD4+ and CD8+ cells yielded 3.2 ug of extracted DNA, with a range of about 0.18 to 30 ug. CD8+CD57+ expansion was defined as a frequency above the mean frequency observed in healthy subjects.

Its CDR3 holds 14 amino acids, cysteine through phenylalanine. Only the CDR3 portion is preserved as DNA: 42 bases, with reading frame beginning at the first base. Between the V and J ends, shortened by 1 base and 15 bases respectively, the junction contains 19 bases. What the work shows at the level of the full study, not this receptor alone: CD8+ Simpson's diversity did not differ significantly between patients and healthy controls (P=0.060). Twenty-nine CD8+ CDR3 sequences were shared between patients and controls but appeared highly expressed in patients and within their immunodominant clones.

Genomic DNA was used as template for profiling of TCR beta VDJ combinations and CDR3 sequences. TCR repertoire sequencing was run on an Illumina HiSeq 2000. For the original study's pipeline: Repertoire assessment relied on Simpson's diversity index, CDR3 size and DJ length profiles, and TRBV/TRBJ rearrangement plots. The most abundant DNA sequence in the deep sequencing data was taken as the immunodominant clone. CDR3 amino acid sequences were checked for sharing between subjects and were compared against published repertoires and the VDJdb database. TCRdb applied fastp at Q25 and MiXCR to the public reads, then kept only in-frame beta chains. Rows are unified per CDR3 protein, each entry keeping the most common DNA and genes. It is TCRdb's table, rather than the study itself, that gives the V and J calls and clone size. Across this sample there are under 200,000 distinct CDR3 sequences, with 40% to 55% seen only once. Over 7.5% of the sample goes to the ten largest clones.

Flow cytometry had shown CD8+CD57+ cell expansion in the patients selected for sequencing. Every patient had a diagnosis of severe acquired aplastic anemia based on International Study of Aplastic Anemia and Agranulocytosis and Camitta criteria. At the time blood was sampled, none of the patients had received any therapy. In this study, sorted CD4+ and CD8+ T cells from the blood of healthy subjects and of severe aplastic anemia patients had their TCR repertoires deep-sequenced. Patients were enrolled in the USA under clinicaltrials.gov protocols 00001620, 01623167, 00001397, 00071045, 00081523 and 00961064. Ficoll-Paque density gradient centrifugation was used to isolate peripheral blood mononuclear cells. Before DNA extraction, CD4+ and CD8+ T cells were sorted by FACS or by magnetic beads. This clonotype was seen repeatedly, ten times or more. Its antigen remains undetermined. Base qualities are not provided; no much larger clone lies one nucleotide away.

This clonotype originated in a human donor with aplastic anemia. This sequence uses TRBV12-3 or TRBV12-4 and TRBJ2-1; the D gene cannot be resolved reliably. The sequenced sample consisted of sorted CD4+, CD8+, or CD8+CD57+ T cells (not recorded which) from PBMCs. The CDR3 corresponds to CASSLGPFGQERFF. The nucleotide sequence is given as TGTGCCAGCAGTTTAGGTCCCTTCGGGCAAGAACGGTTCTTC.